This entry is about one TCR beta chain. Its antigen has not been determined. Within one base of it there is no much larger clone, and no base qualities were kept. Unmatched junction bases come to 6, with V trimmed by 9 bases and J by 1 base. For CDR1 and CDR2, the germline V gene (reference sequence) lists LNHDA and SQIVND. From the cysteine up to the phenylalanine, the CDR3 has a length of 15 residues. Only CDR3 DNA remains: 45 bases, in frame from the first base. The data were taken from a study of T cell responses to AZD1222 COVID-19 vaccine (dated by TCRdb to the early 2020s). With regard to the full study: AZD1222 recipients with second doses at about 4 weeks or about 12 weeks were pooled, because spike-specific TCR depth and breadth did not differ between schedules. Trial participants were enrolled into age subgroups of 18-55, 56-69 and 70-plus years, which contained approximately 150, 28 and 58 TCR-sequenced participants, respectively. TCR sequencing was performed for 233 trial participants, of whom some 200 were given two doses of AZD1222 and around 26 were given two doses of MenACWY control vaccine. Overall study results and their limits: In the small 56-69-year group, the increase in depth fell short of significance, most likely because of low power. Participants were mostly white British and included more females than males, and it was suggested by the authors that clonal diversity may have been underestimated. Reportedly, close to half of the unique spike-specific TCRs recognized epitopes lying outside the regions that are mutated in the B.1.351 and B.1.1.7 variants. The whole spike protein was spanned by vaccine-associated CD4 TCRs, and dominant responses were seen in regions 160-218 and 743-854. Because no samples from the day 14 peak response were available, repertoires could be characterized only after the peak T cell response. Conclusions about previously exposed vaccinees were limited because only six AZD1222 recipients were SARS-CoV-2 seropositive at baseline. After two AZD1222 doses, both the breadth and the depth of spike-specific TCRs were significantly higher than at day 0 and than in MenACWY recipients.

The sample's time point, from its label and the paper: baseline before first vaccination. The vaccinee samples were drawn from two UK trials, COV001 and COV002, one of which was a single-blind randomized controlled phase 2/3 trial testing AZD1222 (ChAdOx1 nCoV-19) in healthy adults. For TCRbeta chain sequencing, PBMC samples were collected from trial participants at day 0 and at day 28 after the second dose. The CDR3 regions of human TCRbeta chains were analyzed by immunosequencing. From the authors' description of their analysis: Repertoire TCRs were matched against a reference library of SARS-CoV-2-specific TCRs generated with the MIRA antigen-specificity platform. Breadth was defined as the fraction of unique TCRs that were SARS-CoV-2-associated. Depth was defined as the fraction of total T cells that were SARS-CoV-2-associated. Each spike-specific TCR was assigned to its reactive spike region and to a CD4 or CD8 class using the MIRA data. Log10-transformed breadth and depth values were compared by one-way ANOVA with Sidak's multiple comparisons tests. TCRdb took over this immuneACCESS table, retaining in-frame rearrangements with V and J assigned. Such tables are incomplete; in checked studies, under half of the missing clones stem from an unresolved V gene, and the remainder is unexplained. That table furnishes V, J and clone size, whereas the DNA furnished D and trimming. The sample table shows 95,000 to 150,000 clones, and about 90% are seen once. Jointly, the top ten make up 4.4% of the sample.

This specimen consisted of peripheral blood, obtained on day 0 of AZD1222 vaccination. This sequence originates from an adult in good health. The chain uses TRBV19 and TRBJ1-6; TRBD1 aligns with 7 central bases. CDR3 reads: CASRQGPSYNSPLHF. The DNA is as follows: TGTGCCAGCCGACAGGGACCTTCCTATAATTCACCCCTCCACTTT. This CDR3, with the reference TRBV19 and TRBJ1-6 proteins standing in past its ends, gives the full variable domain DGGITQSPKYLFRKEGQNVTLSCEQNLNHDAMYWYRQDPGQGLRLIYYSQIVNDFQKGDIAEGYSVSREKKESFPLTVTSAQKNPTAFYLCASRQGPSYNSPLHFGNGTRLTVT.